The next 7 T cell receptor beta chains were all read from a single sample in a study of spatial heterogeneity in lung cancer. TCRdb re-called the 5' RACE reads with MiXCR, one entry per CDR3 protein. There are 100,000 to 120,000 distinct CDR3 sequences in the sample; 11% occur only once, and 20% to 25% lies in the top ten. Time point defined: blood at routine non-recurrence follow-up after resection. The sequences come from PBMCs, collected at follow-up. These receptors all come from a female donor with early-stage non-small cell lung cancer.

This clonotype was counted between two and nine times. The gene calls are TRBV9 and TRBJ2-1; D gene ambiguous. The germline V and J ends were trimmed by 0 bases and 5 bases, with 12 bases remaining between them. Germline V CDR1 and CDR2: SGDLS, YYNGEE. The CDR3 covers 15 residues. CDR3 amino acids: CASSVEVFGNNEQFF. The CDR3, as DNA: TGTGCCAGCAGCGTAGAGGTATTTGGGAACAATGAGCAGTTCTTC.

This clonotype was detected a few times. The rearrangement uses TRBV6-5 and TRBJ2-3; maybe TRBD2 (5 bases). Trimming removed 2 bases from V and 0 bases from J, with 9 bases in between. The CDR3 contains 15 residues. Germline loops: CDR1 MNHEY, CDR2 SVGAGI. The CDR3 nucleotides read TGTGCCAGCAGTTACGGCCGGGAAAGCACAGATACGCAGTATTTT. Protein sequence: CASSYGRESTDTQYF.

In its sample, this clonotype was seen a few times. The V call is TRBV24-1, the J call TRBJ2-7, with TRBD1 identical over 7 bases. With V trimmed by 4 bases and J by 5 bases, 4 bases remained unmatched. Per the germline V gene, CDR1 is KGHDR and CDR2 is SFDVKD. The CDR3 loop spans 13 amino acids. The CDR3 DNA reads TGTGCCACCAGTGACGGGGACAGTCACGAGCAGTACTTC. Protein sequence: CATSDGDSHEQYF.

This clonotype came up once. A much bigger clone sits one base away, suggesting this may be a read error. This chain links TRBV10-3 with TRBJ2-3, with TRBD2 identical over 9 bases. Germline loops: CDR1 ENHRY, CDR2 SYGVKD. V shed 0 bases and J 2 bases; nucleotides not matched to a gene: 0. CDR3 length: 15 residues. The CDR3 coding sequence is TGTGCCATCAGTGAGTCGGGACTAGCCACAGATACGCAGTATTTT. Its translation: CAISESGLATDTQYF.

The chain employs TRBV6-2 or TRBV6-3 and TRBJ2-1, with 7 bases identical to TRBD2. Germline values: CDR1 MNHEY, CDR2 SVGEGT. The CDR3 contains 16 residues. Trimming took 5 bases from V and 7 from J; bases not matched to a gene: 14. The CDR3: CASSHPTLSGTNEQFF. CDR3 DNA: TGTGCCAGCAGTCACCCTACCTTGAGCGGGACGAATGAGCAGTTCTTC.

The V and J genes are TRBV18 and TRBJ2-5, with TRBD2 identical over 11 bases. Germline values: CDR1 KGHSH, CDR2 LQKENI. Trimming at V came to 3 bases and at J to 3 bases, leaving 6 bases not matched to a gene. This CDR3 spans 16 amino acids. The CDR3 DNA sequence: TGTGCCAGCTCACCGCGACTAGCGGGAAAGGAAGAGACCCAGTACTTC. The encoded protein is CASSPRLAGKEETQYF.

This clonotype was observed many times. The genes are TRBV20-1 and TRBJ2-7; D perhaps matches TRBD2 (6 bases). V was pared by 5 bases and J by 0 bases, with 14 bases between. Germline assignment: CDR1 DFQATT and CDR2 SNEGSKA (reference sequence). The CDR3 totals 14 residues. The CDR3 reads CSAVSGISSYEQYF. In nucleotides, the CDR3 is TGCAGTGCTGTTAGCGGAATAAGCTCCTACGAGCAGTACTTC.